This T cell receptor (beta chain) was profiled in a study of blood T cells in healthy people across ages. A note on this clonotype: Antigen unknown.

CDR1 and CDR2 from the germline V gene are SGHTA and FQGNSA. V was shortened by 8 bases and J by 0 bases, with 9 bases between the two germline ends. The CDR3 length is 13 residues. Next came a second PCR, run for about 6 to 12 cycles, which used a sample-barcoded 5' primer along with a J-beta primer mix. Each single sample gave us at least 3 million CDR3-containing paired-end reads. MiXCR was run by TCRdb on the 5' RACE reads, yielding one entry per CDR3 protein. The sample has approximately 880,000 distinct CDR3 sequences, 48% seen once; the top ten hold around 15%. Study findings and constraints: Naive CD4+ cell counts and diversity both ran higher in long-lived than in aged donors. In older individuals, TCR beta diversity per million T cells was lower, falling roughly linearly with age.

Each sample yielded at least 6 million isolated PBMCs. The source is a man aged 30-40 years in good health. The chain joins TRBV7-2 to TRBJ2-3; no clear D. Sample: blood. Here the CDR3 DNA reads TGTGCCAGCCAAAGACTGAGCACAGATACGCAGTATTTT. Protein: CASQRLSTDTQYF.